Each of the 19 T cell receptor beta chains below was sequenced from the same sample in a study of cytomegalovirus exposure and HLA in healthy donors. The PCR employed 60 Vbeta primers together with 13 Jbeta primers. Produced via immunoSEQ multiplex PCR; TCRdb's table is partial and in-frame only. The sample contains some 150,000 clones, more than 75% of which appear only once. Sequencing used PBMCs. The receptors come from a woman under 30 in good health and CMV-seronegative.

The chain is built from TRBV30 and TRBJ1-6; D possibly corresponds to TRBD1 (5 bases). V lost 3 bases and J lost 6, with 12 bases in between. CDR3 length: 14 amino acids. The germline V gene has CDR1 GTSNPN and CDR2 SVGIG (reference sequence). The CDR3 DNA is TGTGCCTGGAGGCAGCCCGGGGGTAATTCACCCCTCCACTTT. The encoded protein is CAWRQPGGNSPLHF.

The chain couples TRBV9 to TRBJ2-1, with TRBD1 identical over 9 bases. V lost 3 bases and J lost 4; bases outside the gene matches: 5. The CDR3 extends over 15 amino acids. Germline V gives CDR1 SGDLS, CDR2 YYNGEE. CDR3 in DNA: TGTGCCAGCAGCGCCCGACAGGGGGTTTACAATGAGCAGTTCTTC. This sequence encodes CASSARQGVYNEQFF.

The table lists this clone with a few counts. The rearrangement links TRBV5-1 to TRBJ1-1; D gene uncertain. V dropped 5 bases and J dropped 1 base, with 9 bases sitting between them. The length of the CDR3 is 13 residues. The germline CDR1 and CDR2 sequences are SGHRS and YFSETQ. CDR3 in amino acids: CASSSTANTEAFF. CDR3 sequence (DNA): TGCGCCAGCAGTTCCACAGCGAACACTGAAGCTTTCTTT.

This chain connects TRBV4-3 to TRBJ2-1; possible D gene TRBD2, 5 bases. The CDR3 runs 15 residues. Germline CDR1 reads LGHNA; CDR2 reads YSLEER. Trimming left V 1 base short and J 0 bases short, with 7 bases between. The CDR3 bases are TGCGCCAGCAGCCAAGGCCGGGGCTCCTACAATGAGCAGTTCTTC. Translation gives CASSQGRGSYNEQFF.

A single count supports this clone. The CDR3 spells CASSLGGRGRSSGYTF. CDR3 DNA: TGTGCCAGCAGCCTAGGGGGCAGGGGGCGATCTTCTGGCTACACCTTC. The chain recombines TRBV7-8 with TRBJ1-2, with 8 bases matching TRBD1. CDR1 SGHVS and CDR2 FQNEAQ come from the germline V gene. This CDR3 is built from 16 residues. V gave up 5 bases and J gave up 7 bases; unmatched junction bases: 15.

The chain uses TRBV29-1 and TRBJ1-5; TRBD1 might be the D (6 bases). The CDR3 is 13 amino acids. Germline V gene data show CDR1 as SQVTM and CDR2 as ANQGSEA. Trimming took 6 bases from V and 6 from J, leaving 15 bases between them. The CDR3 sequence: CSVNSRGGQPQHF. The CDR3 DNA is TGCAGCGTCAACAGCAGAGGGGGTCAGCCCCAGCATTTT.

The chain combines TRBV15 with TRBJ2-1; no reliable D call. Looked up from germline, CDR1 is LNHNV and CDR2 is YYDKDF (reference sequence). V lost 3 bases, J lost 5 bases, and 23 bases lay in between. CDR3 size: 18 residues. The CDR3 sequence: CATSRAGARRKKDNEQFF. CDR3 DNA: TGTGCCACCAGCAGGGCCGGAGCCCGGAGAAAAAAGGACAATGAGCAGTTCTTC. Full variable domain (remainder filled in from reference TRBV15 and TRBJ2-1): DAMVIQNPRYQVTQFGKPVTLSCSQTLNHNVMYWYQQKSSQAPKLLFHYYDKDFNNEADTPDNFQSRRPNTSFCFLDIRSPGLGDTAMYLCATSRAGARRKKDNEQFFGPGTRLTVL.

This sequence joins TRBV19 and TRBJ2-5; 8 bases align to TRBD2. Germline V gives CDR1 LNHDA, CDR2 SQIVND (reference sequence). The CDR3 spans 15 residues. The V and J ends lost 1 base and 5 bases, in that order; junction bases with no gene match: 6. The CDR3 coding sequence is TGTGCCAGTAGTATAGCCGGGAGGGCAGGGGAGACCCAGTACTTC. Encoded protein: CASSIAGRAGETQYF.

The J gene is TRBJ2-1, the V gene TRBV6-5, with 9 bases matching TRBD2. The germline V gene has CDR1 MNHEY and CDR2 SVGAGI. This CDR3 spans 12 amino acids. The V and J ends lost 8 bases and 8 bases, in that order; junction bases with no gene match: 4. The CDR3 region has the DNA TGTGCCAGCGGGCGGGGGGGCGATGAGCAGTTCTTC. Translation gives CASGRGGDEQFF.

The V gene is TRBV30, the J gene TRBJ2-3; 7 nucleotides match TRBD2. The CDR3 is 15 residues long. V was pared by 2 bases and J by 1 base, with 6 bases of the junction left unmatched. Germline loops: CDR1 GTSNPN, CDR2 SVGIG (reference sequence). The CDR3 sequence is CAWSLGGSGTDTQYF. The CDR3 DNA is TGTGCCTGGAGTCTTGGCGGGAGTGGCACAGATACGCAGTATTTT.

This clone showed up just a few times. V usage is TRBV4-3 and J usage is TRBJ1-4; tentative D call: TRBD1 (5 bases). Trimming cost V 3 bases and J 7 bases, with 15 bases left between them. Germline CDR1 LGHNA, CDR2 YSLEER. The CDR3 has 15 amino acids. The CDR3 nucleotides read TGCGCCAGCAGCCAGAACAGGATCCGTAGTGAAAAACTGTTTTTT. Its protein product is CASSQNRIRSEKLFF.

The chain couples TRBV29-1 to TRBJ2-2; D possibly corresponds to TRBD1 (6 bases). This CDR3 spans 16 amino acids. Germline CDR1 and CDR2: SQVTM and ANQGSEA. The V gene lost 3 bases and the J gene lost 5 bases, with 19 bases spanning the gap. The CDR3 region is CSVDDRAGAGTGELFF. DNA for the CDR3: TGCAGCGTTGACGATCGGGCAGGGGCAGGGACCGGGGAGCTGTTTTTT.

This clone has just a few counts. The chain recombines TRBV28 with TRBJ2-2; TRBD1 matches at 8 bases. Germline loops: CDR1 MDHEN, CDR2 SYDVKM. The CDR3 extends over 14 amino acids. V lost 10 bases and J lost 3; bases outside the gene matches: 7. This CDR3 is CATWDRTYTGELFF. CDR3 in DNA: TGTGCCACCTGGGACAGGACCTACACCGGGGAGCTGTTTTTT.

This clone was observed a single time. The chain has TRBV4-2 and TRBJ1-4; 8 bases line up with TRBD1. This CDR3 comprises 15 residues. V gave up 1 base and J gave up 8 bases; unmatched junction bases: 6. The germline CDR1 and CDR2 sequences are LGHNA and YNFKEQ. The CDR3 DNA follows: TGTGCCAGCAGCCAAGGACAGGGGCCTGAGGAAAAACTGTTTTTT. It yields the protein CASSQGQGPEEKLFF.

V and J are TRBV5-4 and TRBJ2-3, with no clear D. The CDR3 has 12 amino acids. Germline V lookup: CDR1 SGHNT, CDR2 YYREEE (reference sequence). V gave up 4 bases and J gave up 10 bases, with 13 bases separating them. Written as DNA, the CDR3 is TGTGCCAGCAGCACTTTCCCTGCGGCGCAGTATTTT. Translating gives CASSTFPAAQYF.

The V and J genes are TRBV12-5 and TRBJ1-4; maybe TRBD1 (5 bases). This CDR3 is built from 19 residues. Germline values: CDR1 LGHNT, CDR2 FRNRAP. The ends were cut back, 0 bases at V and 6 bases at J, with 23 bases in the middle. The CDR3: CASGLVPPTVLAGDEKLFF. CDR3 bases: TGTGCTAGTGGTTTGGTGCCCCCGACTGTTCTCGCGGGGGATGAAAAACTGTTTTTT.

J is TRBJ1-6 and V is TRBV4-2; TRBD1 matches 11 bases. The CDR3 is 16 amino acids. Germline V gives CDR1 LGHNA, CDR2 YNFKEQ. Losses at the gene ends were 3 bases for V and 9 bases for J; bases not matched to a gene: 7. CDR3 loop: CASSHAPGTGGSPLHF. Written as DNA, the CDR3 is TGTGCCAGCAGCCACGCCCCGGGGACAGGGGGTTCACCCCTCCACTTT.

The chain couples TRBV7-9 to TRBJ2-3; D possibly corresponds to TRBD2 (6 bases). CDR1 is SEHNR and CDR2 is FQNEAQ in the germline V gene (reference sequence). V lost 7 bases and J 1 base, leaving 12 bases between the germline ends. The length of the CDR3 is 14 residues. The CDR3 loop is CASTLGGGTDTQYF. DNA for the CDR3: TGTGCCAGCACCCTCGGCGGGGGCACAGATACGCAGTATTTT.

The genes are TRBV29-1 and TRBJ2-7; 7 nucleotides match TRBD1. Per germline, CDR1 SQVTM and CDR2 ANQGSEA. V shed 4 bases, J shed 3 bases, and the junction held 3 bases outside the gene matches. CDR3 length: 12 residues. CDR3 region: CSVGQGVYEQYF. The CDR3, as DNA: TGCAGCGTTGGGCAGGGGGTCTACGAGCAGTACTTC.